Given below is one T cell receptor (beta chain) in context. Its antigen is not known. Prepared TCR beta cDNA libraries contained unique molecular identifiers. One entry per CDR3 protein results from TCRdb running MiXCR on the PCR reads. The sample has over 700,000 distinct CDR3 sequences; roughly 27% are singletons. The source of the sample is a study of post-analysis software for immune sequencing data. The wider study: Both relapsing-remitting and secondary progressive multiple sclerosis featured among the disease courses, as did progressive-relapsing multiple sclerosis.

After removal of 4 bases from V and 2 bases from J, the junction contained 10 bases not matched to a gene. This CDR3 spans 18 amino acids. Germline V lookup: CDR1 LGHDT, CDR2 YNNKEL (reference sequence). Notes on the study in general: Patients carried 5 or 6 TRBV segments more frequently than controls did, and TRBV5-6, TRBV5-1 and TRBV20-1 were among them. The study found significantly lower normalized Chao1 diversity in multiple sclerosis patients than in controls. Samples made in the same batch grouped tightly together by F measure.

This TCR derives from a girl aged 5 to 17 with multiple sclerosis. The material sequenced was blood. This rearrangement joins TRBV3-1 to TRBJ2-5; 13 nucleotides match TRBD2. The DNA for the CDR3 is TGTGCCAGCAGCCTACCCGGGGGACTAGCGGGATCACAAGAGACCCAGTACTTC. Protein product: CASSLPGGLAGSQETQYF.